These T cell receptor beta chains were read from a single sample in a study of blood T cell repertoires in COVID-19. Here immunoSEQ multiplex PCR was the method, and the copy in TCRdb shows in-frame clones only, minus some. The sample contains 200,000 to 250,000 clones, just under 90% of which appear only once. The specimen sequenced was PBMCs or T cells enriched from blood (not recorded which). These receptors came from a man in his forties or fifties who had been exposed to COVID-19. The conserved cysteine and the conserved F or W are not part of the CDR3 here. Clone size is stated in some rows and not others, as once, few, many or a class when expanded.

V	size	J	CDR3
TRBV7-3	-	TRBJ2-1	ASSETRGSNNEQF
TRBV19	once	TRBJ1-5	ASSIDRWNQPQH
TRBV29-1	-	TRBJ1-1	SVERSWGQNTEAF
TRBV27	once	TRBJ1-2	ASSYRDSYGYT
TRBV27	-	TRBJ1-1	ASRIQGRNTEAF
TRBV6-6	-	TRBJ1-5	ASSWTPNQPQH
TRBV7-9	few	TRBJ1-1	ASSLFQGSEAF
TRBV19	-	TRBJ1-3	ASSIGARGNTIY
TRBV7-9	many	TRBJ1-2	ASRSRDSNYGYT
TRBV4-2	-	TRBJ2-3	ASSQDGLAGGIRDTQY
TRBV2	-	TRBJ1-5	ASKSEGNQPQH
TRBV12-3/TRBV12-4	-	TRBJ2-2	ASTSRVPGELF
TRBV7-6	-	TRBJ2-7	ASSSLPSNLGPYEQY
TRBV25-1	once	TRBJ1-5	ASSDSLNQPQH